This passage covers 29 T cell receptor beta chains from one sample sequenced in a study of T cell responses to AZD1222 COVID-19 vaccine. Produced via immunoSEQ multiplex PCR; TCRdb's table is partial and in-frame only. In the table there are roughly 140,000 clones, approximately 94% of which are singletons. Sample: peripheral blood, taken on day 0 of AZD1222 vaccination. The receptors originated from an adult in good health.

The chain couples TRBV12-3 or TRBV12-4 to TRBJ2-7; TRBD1 might be the D (6 bases). V lost 4 bases and J 7 bases, leaving 11 bases between the germline ends. CDR3 length: 12 amino acids. CDR3 sequence reads: CASSWGRGEQYV. CDR3 sequence (DNA): TGTGCCAGCAGTTGGGGCAGGGGAGAGCAGTACGTC.

The rearrangement links TRBV7-9 to TRBJ2-2; 9 bases fit TRBD2. The germline V gene encodes CDR1 SEHNR and CDR2 FQNEAQ (reference sequence). The ends lost 8 bases at V and 4 bases at J; junction bases unmatched: 8. CDR3 size: 15 residues. The CDR3 is CASPEVSGSTGELFF. The CDR3 coding sequence is TGTGCCAGCCCGGAGGTTAGCGGGAGCACCGGGGAGCTGTTTTTT.

The chain has TRBV12-5 and TRBJ1-5; maybe TRBD1 (5 bases). The germline CDR1 and CDR2 sequences are LGHNT and FRNRAP. Trimming shortened V by 0 bases and J by 4 bases, and 19 bases separated the two germline ends. The CDR3 loop spans 18 amino acids. CDR3 bases: TGTGCTAGTGGTTTGGTATTACGGATACAGGACCGTAATCAGCCCCAGCATTTT. Translation: CASGLVLRIQDRNQPQHF.

The genes are TRBV30 and TRBJ1-3; no firm D call. Germline assignment: CDR1 GTSNPN and CDR2 SVGIG (reference sequence). Trimming cost V 0 bases and J 10 bases, with 4 bases left between them. The CDR3 totals 10 residues. The CDR3 DNA reads as TGTGCCTGGAGTGTTTCTACCATATATTTT. Protein product: CAWSVSTIYF.

Only a few counts were recorded for this clone. The chain carries TRBV19 and TRBJ2-1; D may match TRBD1 or TRBD2 (5 bases each). Germline CDR1 LNHDA, CDR2 SQIVND (reference sequence). This CDR3 contains 17 residues. V was pared by 2 bases and J by 2 bases, with 16 bases between. Written as DNA, the CDR3 is TGTGCCAGTAGTATAACGGCTGAGGGCAGGGCCTACAATGAGCAGTTCTTC. It translates to CASSITAEGRAYNEQFF.

This clone was counted a single time. The CDR3 DNA reads TGCGCCAGCAGCCAGGAGCCGGGACTAGCCTACAATGAGCAGTTCTTC. Translated: CASSQEPGLAYNEQFF. V usage is TRBV4-3 and J usage is TRBJ2-1; 8 positions match TRBD2. Germline V gene lookup returns CDR1 LGHNA and CDR2 YSLEER. The CDR3 loop spans 16 amino acids. V was pared by 3 bases and J by 2 bases, with 6 bases of the junction left unmatched.

V usage is TRBV18 and J usage is TRBJ1-1, with D unclear. The CDR3 totals 14 residues. CDR1 and CDR2 (germline): KGHSH, LQKENI. Trimming cost V 6 bases and J 0 bases, with 11 bases left between them. For the CDR3, the DNA is TGTGCCAGCTCCCCAAGCGGCGTGAACACTGAAGCTTTCTTT. It codes for CASSPSGVNTEAFF.

The chain joins TRBV4-1 to TRBJ1-1; TRBD1 matches at 9 bases. J lost 4 bases, V lost 1 base, and 4 bases had no gene match. This CDR3 spans 15 amino acids. Germline CDR1 MGHRA, CDR2 YSYEKL. The CDR3 spells CASSQGDRDSTEAFF. The CDR3 DNA follows: TGCGCCAGCAGCCAAGGGGACAGGGATAGCACTGAAGCTTTCTTT.

The chain couples TRBV7-2 to TRBJ2-5, with D perhaps matching TRBD1 or TRBD2 (5 bases each). Deletions cut 3 bases from V and 1 base from J, with 12 bases between. Looked up from germline, CDR1 is SGHTA and CDR2 is FQGNSA. The length of the CDR3 is 15 residues. CDR3 sequence reads: CASSLGGTSQETQYF. The CDR3 bases are TGTGCCAGCAGCTTGGGTGGGACGAGCCAAGAGACCCAGTACTTC.

The chain recombines TRBV13 with TRBJ2-5, with a weak D call TRBD2 (5 bases). Germline V gene data show CDR1 as PRHDT and CDR2 as FYEKMQ (reference sequence). The CDR3 loop spans 16 amino acids. Trimming cost V 2 bases and J 5 bases, with 18 bases left between them. The CDR3 loop is CASSLLVGLAGETQYF. In nucleotides, the CDR3 is TGTGCCAGCAGCTTATTGGTCGGTCTAGCTGGTGAGACCCAGTACTTC.

The chain carries TRBV7-9 and TRBJ1-2, with 8 bases lining up with TRBD1. After removal of 2 bases from V and 3 bases from J, the junction contained 8 bases not matched to a gene. The CDR3 runs to 16 residues. The germline CDR1 and CDR2 sequences are SEHNR and FQNEAQ (reference sequence). The CDR3 coding sequence is TGTGCCAGCAGCTTAAGGACAGGGACGGGCTACTATGGCTACACCTTC. Translating it yields CASSLRTGTGYYGYTF.

This chain joins TRBV20-1 and TRBJ2-3; D perhaps matches TRBD1 (5 bases). CDR3 length equals 16 residues. Germline loops: CDR1 DFQATT, CDR2 SNEGSKA (reference sequence). V lost 3 bases, J lost 5 bases, and 21 bases lay in between. CDR3 bases: TGCAGTGCTAGTAAAAGGGGCATATTAAAACAAGATACGCAGTATTTT. This translates into CSASKRGILKQDTQYF.

This chain connects TRBV24-1 to TRBJ1-2, with D perhaps matching TRBD1 (5 bases). Germline-derived CDR1 and CDR2 are KGHDR and SFDVKD. The germline V and J ends were trimmed by 12 bases and 8 bases, with 24 bases remaining between them. This CDR3 is 14 amino acids long. DNA of the CDR3: TGTGCCTTAGATCCGGGGCTGCAGGCTAGGGGCTACACCTTC. Translation: CALDPGLQARGYTF.

This chain uses TRBV2 with TRBJ2-3; TRBD2 aligns across 9 bases. V was pared by 7 bases and J by 0 bases, with 2 bases of the junction left unmatched. The CDR3 covers 14 residues. The germline V gene encodes CDR1 SNHLY and CDR2 FYNNEI. The CDR3: CASNGLASTDTQYF. Here the CDR3 DNA reads TGTGCCAGCAACGGACTAGCGAGCACAGATACGCAGTATTTT.

The chain links TRBV6-5 to TRBJ1-2; possible D gene TRBD1, 6 bases. V was clipped by 4 bases and J by 6 bases, with 18 bases between them. This CDR3 contains 15 residues. Looked up from germline, CDR1 is MNHEY and CDR2 is SVGAGI. The CDR3 DNA follows: TGTGCCAGCAGTTGGCAGGAGACGTCAGGGGATGGCTACACCTTC. Its protein is CASSWQETSGDGYTF.

This clone has just one count. The chain couples TRBV6-5 to TRBJ2-7; 15 bases map to TRBD2. V was pared by 7 bases and J by 5 bases, with 6 bases of the junction left unmatched. CDR3 length: 15 residues. Per the germline V gene, CDR1 is MNHEY and CDR2 is SVGAGI. The CDR3 spells CASTSGLAGGDEQYV. The CDR3 DNA sequence: TGTGCCAGCACCTCGGGACTAGCGGGGGGCGACGAGCAGTACGTC.

The chain links TRBV24-1 to TRBJ2-2; 11 nucleotides agree with TRBD2. CDR1 is KGHDR and CDR2 is SFDVKD in the germline V gene. The CDR3 covers 17 residues. Unmatched junction bases numbered 8, after V lost 3 bases and J lost 6 bases. The CDR3 sequence: CATSDVRTSGFSGELFF. The CDR3 region has the DNA TGTGCCACCAGTGATGTAAGGACTAGCGGGTTCTCCGGGGAGCTGTTTTTT.

This clone was seen once. The genes are TRBV9 and TRBJ1-3; 7 bases are a match to TRBD1. CDR1 SGDLS and CDR2 YYNGEE come from the germline V gene. After removal of 3 bases from V and 0 bases from J, the junction contained 9 bases not matched to a gene. This CDR3 has 17 residues. This CDR3 is CASSAEGGTVSGNTIYF. CDR3 coding DNA: TGTGCCAGCAGCGCCGAAGGGGGGACAGTCTCTGGAAACACCATATATTTT.

The chain has TRBV7-9 and TRBJ1-1, with unresolved D. Germline CDR1 reads SEHNR; CDR2 reads FQNEAQ (reference sequence). V was pared by 2 bases and J by 1 base, with 11 bases between. CDR3 length equals 15 residues. CDR3 protein: CASSLPRAANTEAFF. DNA of the CDR3: TGTGCCAGCAGCTTACCCCGTGCAGCGAACACTGAAGCTTTCTTT.

This clone was picked up a small number of times. The chain joins TRBV5-1 to TRBJ1-2; D is perhaps TRBD1 (5 bases). The V end was cut by 4 bases, the J end by 8 bases, with 15 bases between. Germline V gene data show CDR1 as SGHRS and CDR2 as YFSETQ. This CDR3 has 13 amino acids. In DNA, the CDR3 is TGCGCCAGCAGCCCTGAAGACAGATGGGGCTACACCTTC. Its translation: CASSPEDRWGYTF. Supplemented by reference TRBV5-1 and TRBJ1-2, the full variable domain reads KAGVTQTPRYLIKTRGQQVTLSCSPISGHRSVSWYQQTPGQGLQFLFEYFSETQRNKGNFPGRFSGRQFSNSRSEMNVSTLELGDSALYLCASSPEDRWGYTFGSGTRLTVV.

The chain is built from TRBV19 and TRBJ1-2; D is uncertain. The V end was cut by 7 bases, the J end by 6 bases, with 18 bases between. Germline V gene lookup returns CDR1 LNHDA and CDR2 SQIVND (reference sequence). The CDR3 is 14 residues long. The CDR3: CASTPYGPDHGYTF. The CDR3 DNA follows: TGTGCCAGTACCCCGTATGGACCAGATCATGGCTACACCTTC.

This rearrangement joins TRBV5-6 to TRBJ1-1; TRBD1 matches 9 bases. Germline V gene sequence: CDR1 SGHDT, CDR2 YYEEEE. The CDR3 extends over 15 amino acids. After removal of 1 base from V and 7 bases from J, the junction contained 8 bases not matched to a gene. The CDR3, as DNA: TGTGCCAGCAGCTTGTGGGACAGGGTGCTCAGTGAAGCTTTCTTT. Its translation is CASSLWDRVLSEAFF.

The chain carries TRBV18 and TRBJ2-2; D perhaps matches TRBD2 (6 bases). The CDR3 spans 16 residues. The V end lost 1 base, the J end lost 4 bases, and 13 bases lay between the germline ends. Germline assignment: CDR1 KGHSH and CDR2 LQKENI. The CDR3 is CASSPRGLRGTGELFF. The CDR3 nucleotides read TGTGCCAGCTCACCACGGGGACTCCGGGGCACCGGGGAGCTGTTTTTT.

V is TRBV28 and J is TRBJ2-1, with 13 positions matching TRBD2. V shed 8 bases, J shed 0 bases, and the junction held 10 bases outside the gene matches. The CDR3 is 18 residues long. Germline V gene sequence: CDR1 MDHEN, CDR2 SYDVKM. This CDR3 reads CASFSAGLAGSSYNEQFF. The CDR3 region has the DNA TGTGCCAGCTTTTCGGCGGGACTAGCGGGGAGCTCCTACAATGAGCAGTTCTTC.

The genes are TRBV5-1 and TRBJ2-1; D might be TRBD1 (5 bases). The CDR3 extends over 16 amino acids. Trimming removed 2 bases at V and 2 bases at J, with 14 bases between. Germline V gives CDR1 SGHRS, CDR2 YFSETQ. Here the CDR3 reads CASSLTTGPTYNEQFF. The CDR3 DNA follows: TGCGCCAGCAGCTTAACAACAGGCCCGACCTACAATGAGCAGTTCTTC.

V gene TRBV12-3 or TRBV12-4 combines with J gene TRBJ2-4, with D possibly matching TRBD2 (6 bases). CDR3 length: 13 amino acids. The V end was cut by 3 bases, the J end by 3 bases, with 6 bases between. CDR3 sequence (DNA): TGTGCCAGCAGTTTGGGAGGCAAAAACATTCAGTACTTC. Amino acid sequence: CASSLGGKNIQYF.

CDR3 nucleotide sequence: TGTGCCAGCTCACCACAGGGGGTGGTCGGCACAGATACGCAGTATTTT. This codes for CASSPQGVVGTDTQYF. V usage is TRBV18 and J usage is TRBJ2-3, with D possibly TRBD1 on 6 matching bases. The length of the CDR3 is 16 residues. The germline V gene has CDR1 KGHSH and CDR2 LQKENI. Between the trimmed V and J ends, which lost 1 base and 1 base, there was a span of 12 bases.

The chain carries TRBV2 and TRBJ2-7; D unresolved. The germline CDR1 and CDR2 sequences are SNHLY and FYNNEI. Trimming removed 6 bases at V and 2 bases at J, with 11 bases between. The CDR3 loop spans 13 amino acids. As DNA, the CDR3 is TGTGCCAGCAGGCCGGAGTGGGCCTACGAGCAGTACGTC. This encodes CASRPEWAYEQYV.

The chain links TRBV5-1 to TRBJ1-2, with 7 bases matching TRBD1. The CDR3 extends over 13 amino acids. Germline CDR1 and CDR2: SGHRS and YFSETQ. Trimming removed 4 bases from V and 4 bases from J; junction bases left unmatched: 4. The CDR3 sequence is CASSVGGGYGYTF. The CDR3 DNA reads as TGCGCCAGCAGCGTAGGGGGCGGCTATGGCTACACCTTC.